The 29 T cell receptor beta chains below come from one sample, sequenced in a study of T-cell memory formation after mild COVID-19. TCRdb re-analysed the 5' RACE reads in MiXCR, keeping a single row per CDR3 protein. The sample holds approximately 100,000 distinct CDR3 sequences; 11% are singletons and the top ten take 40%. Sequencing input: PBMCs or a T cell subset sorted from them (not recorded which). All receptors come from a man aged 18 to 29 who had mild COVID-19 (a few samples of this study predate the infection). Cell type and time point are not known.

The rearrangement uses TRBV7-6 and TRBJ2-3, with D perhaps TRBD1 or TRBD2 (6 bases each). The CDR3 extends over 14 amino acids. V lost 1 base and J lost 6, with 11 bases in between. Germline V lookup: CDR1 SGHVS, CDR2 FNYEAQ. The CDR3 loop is CASSLGGAGDTQYF. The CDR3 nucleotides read TGTGCCAGCAGCTTAGGGGGGGCCGGTGATACGCAGTATTTT.

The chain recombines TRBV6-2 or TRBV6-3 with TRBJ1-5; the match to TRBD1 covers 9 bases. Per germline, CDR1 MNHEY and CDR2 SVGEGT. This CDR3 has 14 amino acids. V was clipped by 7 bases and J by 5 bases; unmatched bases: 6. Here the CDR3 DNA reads TGTGCCAGCACCACCGGGACAGGGTATCAGCCCCAGCATTTT. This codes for CASTTGTGYQPQHF.

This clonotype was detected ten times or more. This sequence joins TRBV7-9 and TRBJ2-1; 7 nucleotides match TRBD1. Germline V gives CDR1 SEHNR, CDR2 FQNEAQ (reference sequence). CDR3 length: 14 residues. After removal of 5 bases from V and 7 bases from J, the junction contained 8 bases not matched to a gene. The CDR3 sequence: CASSLWDSPNEQFF. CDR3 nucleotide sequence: TGTGCCAGCAGCCTGTGGGACAGTCCGAATGAGCAGTTCTTC.

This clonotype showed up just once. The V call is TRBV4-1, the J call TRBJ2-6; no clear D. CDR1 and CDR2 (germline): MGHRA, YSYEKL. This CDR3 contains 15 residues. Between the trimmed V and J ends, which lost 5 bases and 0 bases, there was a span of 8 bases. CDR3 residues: CASSGSHSGANVLTF. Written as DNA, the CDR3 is TGCGCCAGCAGCGGCAGCCACTCTGGGGCCAACGTCCTGACTTTC.

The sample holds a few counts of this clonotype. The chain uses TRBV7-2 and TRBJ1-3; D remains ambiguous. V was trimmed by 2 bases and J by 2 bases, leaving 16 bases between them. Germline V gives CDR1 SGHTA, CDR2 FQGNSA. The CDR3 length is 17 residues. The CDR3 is CASSLYRAVGAGNTIYF. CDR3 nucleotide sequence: TGTGCCAGCAGCTTATATCGGGCAGTTGGCGCTGGAAACACCATATATTTT.

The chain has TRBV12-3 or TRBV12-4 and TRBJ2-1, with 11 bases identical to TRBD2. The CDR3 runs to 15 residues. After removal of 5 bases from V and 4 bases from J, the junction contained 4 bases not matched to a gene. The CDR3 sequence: CASSASGGNYNEQFF. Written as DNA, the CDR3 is TGTGCCAGCAGTGCTAGCGGGGGGAATTACAATGAGCAGTTCTTC.

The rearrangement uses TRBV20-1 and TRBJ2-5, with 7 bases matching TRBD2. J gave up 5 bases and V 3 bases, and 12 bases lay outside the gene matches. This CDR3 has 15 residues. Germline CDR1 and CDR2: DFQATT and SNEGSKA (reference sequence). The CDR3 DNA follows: TGCAGTGCTAGTATGGCGCGGGGGAGTTTGGAGACCCAGTACTTC. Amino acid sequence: CSASMARGSLETQYF.

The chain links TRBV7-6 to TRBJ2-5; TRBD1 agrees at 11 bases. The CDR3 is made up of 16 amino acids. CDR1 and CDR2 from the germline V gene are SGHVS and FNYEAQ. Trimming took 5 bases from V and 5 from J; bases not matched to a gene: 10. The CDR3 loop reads CASSQHARDRGETQYF. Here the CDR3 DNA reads TGTGCCAGCAGCCAGCATGCCCGGGACAGGGGGGAGACCCAGTACTTC.

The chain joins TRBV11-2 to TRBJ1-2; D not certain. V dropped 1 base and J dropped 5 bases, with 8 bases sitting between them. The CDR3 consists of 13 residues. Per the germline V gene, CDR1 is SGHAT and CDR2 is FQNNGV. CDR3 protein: CASSLAPLYGYTF. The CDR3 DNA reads TGTGCCAGCAGCTTAGCCCCCCTATATGGCTACACCTTC.

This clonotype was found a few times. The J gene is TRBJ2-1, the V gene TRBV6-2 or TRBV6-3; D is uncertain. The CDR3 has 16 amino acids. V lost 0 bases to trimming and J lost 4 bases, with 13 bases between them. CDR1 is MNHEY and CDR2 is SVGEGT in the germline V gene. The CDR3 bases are TGTGCCAGCAGTTACTCGATTGCGGATCTATACAATGAGCAGTTCTTC. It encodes CASSYSIADLYNEQFF.

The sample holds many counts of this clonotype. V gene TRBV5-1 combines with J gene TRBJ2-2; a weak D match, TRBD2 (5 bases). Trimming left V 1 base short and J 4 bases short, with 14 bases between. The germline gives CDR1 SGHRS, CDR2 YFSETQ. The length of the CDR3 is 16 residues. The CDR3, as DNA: TGCGCCAGCAGCTTGTTCTCAAGAGGGAGCACCGGGGAGCTGTTTTTT. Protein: CASSLFSRGSTGELFF.

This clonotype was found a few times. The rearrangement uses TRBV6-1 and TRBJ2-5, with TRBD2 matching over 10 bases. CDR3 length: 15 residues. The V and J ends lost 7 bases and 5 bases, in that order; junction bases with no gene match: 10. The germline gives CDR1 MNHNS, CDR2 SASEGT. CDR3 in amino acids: CASTQSGGAQETQYF. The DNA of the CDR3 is TGTGCCAGCACCCAGAGCGGGGGGGCGCAGGAGACCCAGTACTTC.

The CDR3 loop is CASSRPSGPDQYF. For the CDR3, the DNA is TGCGCCAGCAGCCGCCCCTCAGGTCCAGATCAGTACTTC. The chain has TRBV4-1 and TRBJ2-4; D remains ambiguous. The CDR3 is 13 amino acids. Germline lookup yields CDR1 MGHRA and CDR2 YSYEKL. V gave up 4 bases and J gave up 12 bases, with 16 bases separating them.

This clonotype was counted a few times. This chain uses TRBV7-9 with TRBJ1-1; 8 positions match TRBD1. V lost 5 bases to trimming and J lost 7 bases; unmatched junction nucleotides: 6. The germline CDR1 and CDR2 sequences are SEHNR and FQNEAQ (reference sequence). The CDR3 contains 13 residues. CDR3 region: CASSHPGTGEAFF. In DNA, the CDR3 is TGTGCCAGCAGCCACCCAGGGACAGGTGAAGCTTTCTTT.

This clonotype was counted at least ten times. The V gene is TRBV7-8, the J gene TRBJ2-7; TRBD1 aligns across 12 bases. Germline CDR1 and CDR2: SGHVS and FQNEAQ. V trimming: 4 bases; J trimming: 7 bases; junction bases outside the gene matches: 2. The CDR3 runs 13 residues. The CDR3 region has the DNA TGTGCCAGCAGCTGGGACAGGGGGCAGGAGCAGTACGTC. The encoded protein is CASSWDRGQEQYV.

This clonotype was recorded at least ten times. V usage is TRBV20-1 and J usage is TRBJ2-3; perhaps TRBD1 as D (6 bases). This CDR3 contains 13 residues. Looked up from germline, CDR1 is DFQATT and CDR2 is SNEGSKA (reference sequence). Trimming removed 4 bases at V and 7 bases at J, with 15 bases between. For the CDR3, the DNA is TGCAGTGCTAAGGGACACACACGAAATACGCAGTATTTT. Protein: CSAKGHTRNTQYF.

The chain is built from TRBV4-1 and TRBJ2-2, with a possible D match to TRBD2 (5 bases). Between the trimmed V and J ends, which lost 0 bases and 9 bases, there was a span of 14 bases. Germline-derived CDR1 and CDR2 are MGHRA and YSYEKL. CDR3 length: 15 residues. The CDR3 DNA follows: TGCGCCAGCAGCCAAGATTTATCGGGGTCCCGGGAGCTGTTTTTT. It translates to CASSQDLSGSRELFF.

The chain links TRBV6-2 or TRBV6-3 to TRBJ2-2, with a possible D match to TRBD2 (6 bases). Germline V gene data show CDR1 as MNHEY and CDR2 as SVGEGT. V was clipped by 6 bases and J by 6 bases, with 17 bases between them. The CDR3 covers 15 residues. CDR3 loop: CASSRSPGVAGELFF. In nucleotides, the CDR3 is TGTGCCAGCAGCCGCTCCCCGGGGGTGGCCGGGGAGCTGTTTTTT.

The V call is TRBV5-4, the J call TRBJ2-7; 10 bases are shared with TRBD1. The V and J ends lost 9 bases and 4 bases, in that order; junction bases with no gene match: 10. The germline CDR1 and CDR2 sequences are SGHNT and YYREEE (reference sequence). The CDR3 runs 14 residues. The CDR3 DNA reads TGTGCCACCAGTCCAGGGACAGGGGTTTACGAGCAGTACTTC. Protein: CATSPGTGVYEQYF.

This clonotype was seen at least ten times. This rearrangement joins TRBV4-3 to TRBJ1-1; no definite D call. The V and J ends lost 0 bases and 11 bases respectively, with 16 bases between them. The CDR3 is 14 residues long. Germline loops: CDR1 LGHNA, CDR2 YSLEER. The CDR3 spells CASSQDSTSGRAFF. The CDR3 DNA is TGCGCCAGCAGCCAAGATTCGACCTCCGGTCGGGCTTTCTTT.

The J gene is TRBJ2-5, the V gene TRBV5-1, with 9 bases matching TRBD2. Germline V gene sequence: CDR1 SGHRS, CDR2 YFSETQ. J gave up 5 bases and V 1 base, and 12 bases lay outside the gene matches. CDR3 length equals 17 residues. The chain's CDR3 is CASSLFTGGGAEETQYF. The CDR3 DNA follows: TGCGCCAGCAGCTTGTTCACCGGCGGGGGGGCGGAGGAGACCCAGTACTTC.

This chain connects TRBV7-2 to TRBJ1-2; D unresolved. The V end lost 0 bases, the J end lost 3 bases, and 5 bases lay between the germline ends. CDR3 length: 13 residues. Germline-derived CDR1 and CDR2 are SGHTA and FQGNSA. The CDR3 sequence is CASSLASDYGYTF. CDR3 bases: TGTGCCAGCAGCTTAGCCTCAGACTATGGCTACACCTTC.

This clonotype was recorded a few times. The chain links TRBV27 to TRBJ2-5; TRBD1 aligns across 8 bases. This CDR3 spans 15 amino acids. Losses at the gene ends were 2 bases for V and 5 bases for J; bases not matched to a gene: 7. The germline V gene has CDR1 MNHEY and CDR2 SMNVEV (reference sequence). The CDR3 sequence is CASSLGQGRTETQYF. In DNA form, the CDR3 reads TGTGCCAGCAGTTTAGGACAGGGTCGTACGGAGACCCAGTACTTC.

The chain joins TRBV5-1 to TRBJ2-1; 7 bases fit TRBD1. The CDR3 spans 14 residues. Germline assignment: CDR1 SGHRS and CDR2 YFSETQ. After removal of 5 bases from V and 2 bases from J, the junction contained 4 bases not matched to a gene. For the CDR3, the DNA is TGCGCCAGCAGTCAGGGGGATGCCTACAATGAGCAGTTCTTC. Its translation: CASSQGDAYNEQFF. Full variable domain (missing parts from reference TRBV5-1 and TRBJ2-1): KAGVTQTPRYLIKTRGQQVTLSCSPISGHRSVSWYQQTPGQGLQFLFEYFSETQRNKGNFPGRFSGRQFSNSRSEMNVSTLELGDSALYLCASSQGDAYNEQFFGPGTRLTVL.

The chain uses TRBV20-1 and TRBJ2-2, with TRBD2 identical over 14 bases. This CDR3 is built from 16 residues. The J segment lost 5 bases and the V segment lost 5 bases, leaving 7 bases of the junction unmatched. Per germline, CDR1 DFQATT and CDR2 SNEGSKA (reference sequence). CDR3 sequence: CSAPGLAGGITGELFF. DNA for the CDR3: TGCAGTGCTCCCGGACTAGCGGGGGGCATTACCGGGGAGCTGTTTTTT.

The CDR3 DNA reads as TGCGCCAGCAGCTGGACTAGCGGTTACAATGAGCAGTTCTTC. It yields the protein CASSWTSGYNEQFF. This chain uses TRBV5-1 with TRBJ2-1; 10 nucleotides line up with TRBD2. The V gene end was trimmed by 3 bases and the J gene end by 4 bases; junction bases not matched to a gene: 1. The germline V gene encodes CDR1 SGHRS and CDR2 YFSETQ. The CDR3 spans 14 residues.

The CDR3 region has the DNA TGTGCCAGCTCATCCGAAACCATGGGACCAACAGATACGCAGTATTTT. Protein sequence: CASSSETMGPTDTQYF. J is TRBJ2-3 and V is TRBV18; D might be TRBD1 or TRBD2, each matching 5 bases. V was clipped by 5 bases and J by 3 bases, with 18 bases between them. CDR3 length: 16 amino acids. Germline CDR1 is KGHSH and CDR2 is LQKENI.

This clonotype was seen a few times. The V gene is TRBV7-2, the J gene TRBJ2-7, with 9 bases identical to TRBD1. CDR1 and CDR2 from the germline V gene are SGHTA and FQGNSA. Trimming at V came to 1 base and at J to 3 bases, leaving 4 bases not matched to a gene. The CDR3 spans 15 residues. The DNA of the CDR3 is TGTGCCAGCAGCTTAGTTGGGACAGGGTTCTACGAGCAGTACGTC. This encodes CASSLVGTGFYEQYV.

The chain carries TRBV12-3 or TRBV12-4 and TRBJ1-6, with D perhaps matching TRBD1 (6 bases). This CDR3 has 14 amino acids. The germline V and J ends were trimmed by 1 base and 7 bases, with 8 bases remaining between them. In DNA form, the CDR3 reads TGTGCCAGCAGTTTAGTGGACAGCAATTCACCCCTCCACTTT. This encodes CASSLVDSNSPLHF.